The clone carrying this T cell receptor beta chain was recorded at least ten times. Its specificity is unknown. The data belong to a study of molecular identifiers for immune sequencing clone quantification. Turning to the study itself: RNA from roughly 21,000 or 96,000 naive CD8 cells was split five ways in replicates, with four sequenced. Findings and caveats of the study: Beyond 20 RNA copies, clones held over 97% of effector molecules, compared with under 1% in naive cells.

It was with previously described methods and listed TCR primers that bulk TCR libraries were made. TCRdb re-called the PCR reads with MiXCR, one entry per CDR3 protein. The table records more than 250,000 distinct CDR3 sequences, roughly 23% of them present only once. The V gene lost 5 bases and the J gene lost 4 bases, with 11 bases spanning the gap. The CDR3 extends over 13 amino acids. Germline assignment: CDR1 MNHEY and CDR2 SVGAGI. When naive CD8 T cells were sorted, they were gated as CD8+CD4-CCR7+CD45RA+. The TCR originated in a human donor in good health. Some libraries in this study had Jurkat cell RNA spiked in. Sample: naive CD8+ T cells from blood, with Jurkat cell RNA spiked in. Subset reported: FACS-sorted CD8+CD4-CCR7+CD45RA+ naive T cells. The chain recombines TRBV6-5 with TRBJ1-1; D is unclear. The CDR3 DNA reads as TGTGCCAGCAGTCTAAATTCGGGCACTGAAGCTTTCTTT. Residues: CASSLNSGTEAFF.